The next 22 T cell receptor beta chains were all read from a single sample in a study of neurological immune-mediated disorders. TCRdb independently ran MiXCR on the 5' RACE reads; one entry per CDR3 protein. The data hold some 43,000 distinct CDR3 sequences, with more than 9.5% observed a single time. Time point in this sample: longitudinal time-point 3. Sample: PBMCs. The receptors originated from a male donor with HTLV-1-associated myelopathy (HAM/TSP).

This clonotype was counted many times. This rearrangement joins TRBV28 to TRBJ2-1, with 9 bases fitting TRBD1. The CDR3 extends over 14 amino acids. J gave up 7 bases and V 6 bases, and 7 bases lay outside the gene matches. Per the germline V gene, CDR1 is MDHEN and CDR2 is SYDVKM. In DNA form, the CDR3 reads TGTGCCAGCAGGACCGGGACAGGGACGAATGAGCAGTTCTTC. It yields the protein CASRTGTGTNEQFF.

This clonotype appeared many times. The chain links TRBV27 to TRBJ1-3, with 9 nucleotides matching TRBD1. Trimming took 0 bases from V and 8 from J; bases not matched to a gene: 8. Germline V gene lookup returns CDR1 MNHEY and CDR2 SMNVEV (reference sequence). The CDR3 length is 16 residues. The DNA for the CDR3 is TGTGCCAGCAGTTTATCCTACCCGGGACAGGGTCACACCATATATTTT. Translation: CASSLSYPGQGHTIYF.

This clonotype was observed many times. The V gene is TRBV20-1, the J gene TRBJ2-1; a weak D match, TRBD1 (6 bases). Germline-derived CDR1 and CDR2 are DFQATT and SNEGSKA (reference sequence). The CDR3 extends over 16 amino acids. V lost 0 bases, J lost 0 bases, and 12 bases lay in between. CDR3 DNA: TGCAGTGCTAGAGAAACACAGGGAAGCTCCTACAATGAGCAGTTCTTC. This encodes CSARETQGSSYNEQFF.

This clonotype was found many times. The J gene is TRBJ1-1, the V gene TRBV20-1; TRBD1 might be the D (5 bases). CDR3 length: 15 amino acids. V lost 0 bases and J lost 1, with 12 bases in between. Germline loops: CDR1 DFQATT, CDR2 SNEGSKA (reference sequence). The CDR3 DNA reads TGCAGTGCTAGAGATCCCCGGGGGAGGAACACTGAAGCTTTCTTT. Encoded protein: CSARDPRGRNTEAFF.

This clonotype was counted ten times or more. DNA of the CDR3: TGTGCCAGCAGTTACTCGACTAGCGGATACACAGATACGCAGTATTTT. Amino acid sequence: CASSYSTSGYTDTQYF. The chain recombines TRBV6-5 with TRBJ2-3; 9 bases are a match to TRBD2. The CDR3 runs to 16 residues. Germline CDR1 reads MNHEY; CDR2 reads SVGAGI. Unmatched junction bases numbered 3, after V lost 0 bases and J lost 2 bases.

Many counts were recorded for this clonotype. The chain carries TRBV29-1 and TRBJ2-3; tentative D call: TRBD1 (6 bases). Trimming stripped 0 bases from V and 12 bases from J, with 10 bases between. Per germline, CDR1 SQVTM and CDR2 ANQGSEA. The length of the CDR3 is 11 residues. The DNA of the CDR3 is TGCAGCGTTGAAGACAGGGGATTTCAGTATTTT. Its protein is CSVEDRGFQYF.

This clonotype was counted only a few times. The rearrangement uses TRBV6-6 and TRBJ1-5; 9 nucleotides line up with TRBD1. CDR3 length: 14 amino acids. CDR1 is MNHNY and CDR2 is SVGAGI in the germline V gene (reference sequence). J was trimmed by 4 bases and V by 2 bases; bases with no gene match: 0. The CDR3 here is CASSYGQGNQPQHF. The CDR3 DNA follows: TGTGCCAGCAGTTACGGACAGGGGAATCAGCCCCAGCATTTT.

The rearrangement uses TRBV5-1 and TRBJ2-3; D is undetermined. The V gene's germline CDR1 is SGHRS and CDR2 YFSETQ. The CDR3 spans 14 residues. Trimming cost V 0 bases and J 6 bases, with 11 bases left between them. The DNA for the CDR3 is TGCGCCAGCAGCTTGGCCGTCGCCCGGGATACGCAGTATTTT. It encodes CASSLAVARDTQYF.

In this sample, this clonotype is medium-sized. The genes are TRBV20-1 and TRBJ1-5; D is possibly TRBD1 (6 bases). The CDR3 totals 14 residues. Germline-derived CDR1 and CDR2 are DFQATT and SNEGSKA (reference sequence). The V gene lost 4 bases and the J gene lost 5 bases, with 15 bases spanning the gap. For the CDR3, the DNA is TGCAGTGCTAATACAGGGTCCCTAGATCAGCCCCAGCATTTT. Protein sequence: CSANTGSLDQPQHF.

This clonotype has at least ten counts. The chain employs TRBV5-1 and TRBJ1-1; TRBD1 matches at 8 bases. The trim removed 4 bases at V and 2 bases at J, leaving 7 bases unmatched. This CDR3 is built from 15 residues. Looked up from germline, CDR1 is SGHRS and CDR2 is YFSETQ. The CDR3: CASSTLGQGNTEAFF. Written as DNA, the CDR3 is TGCGCCAGCAGCACCCTAGGACAGGGTAACACTGAAGCTTTCTTT. Full variable domain (outside the CDR3, taken from reference TRBV5-1 and TRBJ1-1): KAGVTQTPRYLIKTRGQQVTLSCSPISGHRSVSWYQQTPGQGLQFLFEYFSETQRNKGNFPGRFSGRQFSNSRSEMNVSTLELGDSALYLCASSTLGQGNTEAFFGQGTRLTVV.

About this clonotype: Likely a read error: the CDR3 ends without its conserved phenylalanine or tryptophan. The chain employs TRBV20-1 and TRBJ2-3, with 7 bases aligning to TRBD1. Germline trimming cut 4 bases from V and 6 bases from J; bases unmatched to any gene: 10. The CDR3 is made up of 14 amino acids. Germline lookup yields CDR1 DFQATT and CDR2 SNEGSKA (reference sequence). CDR3 DNA: TGCAGTGCTAACCGGGACAGAGAGCAGGATACGCAGTATTTA. It encodes CSANRDREQDTQYL.

In its sample, this clonotype was seen many times. The CDR3 region is CASGYRGQDTGELFF. The CDR3 coding sequence is TGCGCCAGCGGATATCGGGGACAAGACACCGGGGAGCTGTTTTTT. V and J are TRBV5-1 and TRBJ2-2; possible D gene TRBD1, 6 bases. CDR3 length: 15 amino acids. From germline, CDR1 is SGHRS and CDR2 YFSETQ. Trimming took off 7 bases at V and 3 bases at J, with 16 bases between the two ends.

About this clonotype: This may come from a read error, since a much larger clone is one base off. The chain joins TRBV27 to TRBJ1-5; D call uncertain. CDR1 is MNHEY and CDR2 is SMNVEV in the germline V gene (reference sequence). The CDR3 runs 15 residues. The CDR3 coding sequence is TGTGCCAGCGGTTTATCGGTAGGCGCCAATCAGCCCCAGCATTTT. Protein product: CASGLSVGANQPQHF.

The rearrangement joins TRBV5-1 to TRBJ2-1; possible D gene TRBD2, 7 bases. In germline, CDR1 is SGHRS, CDR2 YFSETQ. This CDR3 comprises 16 residues. Trimming took off 0 bases at V and 4 bases at J, with 14 bases between the two ends. The CDR3 is CASSLGGRGIYNEQFF. For the CDR3, the DNA is TGCGCCAGCAGCTTGGGGGGGAGGGGGATATACAATGAGCAGTTCTTC.

This clonotype was seen many times. The rearrangement links TRBV7-2 to TRBJ2-7; D uncertain. The V gene lost 3 bases and the J gene lost 0 bases, with 6 bases spanning the gap. CDR3 length: 13 residues. Germline V gives CDR1 SGHTA, CDR2 FQGNSA. The CDR3 DNA reads as TGTGCCAGCAGCTTCGACTTCTCCTACGAGCAGTACTTC. Its protein product is CASSFDFSYEQYF.

This clonotype was counted ten times or more. The rearrangement uses TRBV5-1 and TRBJ2-3; tentative D call: TRBD1 (5 bases). This CDR3 has 15 amino acids. Trimming removed 3 bases at V and 2 bases at J, with 13 bases between. Germline V gene lookup returns CDR1 SGHRS and CDR2 YFSETQ. Here the CDR3 reads CASSSLTADTDTQYF. The CDR3 nucleotides read TGCGCCAGCAGCTCGCTGACAGCCGACACAGATACGCAGTATTTT.

This clonotype was seen ten or more times. This sequence joins TRBV12-3 or TRBV12-4 and TRBJ2-7, with D uncertain. The CDR3 has 11 amino acids. The V end was cut by 3 bases, the J end by 9 bases, with 9 bases between. The CDR3 spells CASSFGLGQYF. CDR3 bases: TGTGCCAGCAGTTTTGGTCTCGGGCAGTACTTC.

In its sample, this clonotype was seen many times. The chain recombines TRBV2 with TRBJ2-5; D is perhaps TRBD1 (6 bases). Trimming cost V 6 bases and J 2 bases, with 16 bases left between them. Germline lookup yields CDR1 SNHLY and CDR2 FYNNEI. There are 15 residues in the CDR3. The CDR3 DNA is TGTGCCAGCAGAGTTTCACCAGGGGCACAAGAGACCCAGTACTTC. Its protein is CASRVSPGAQETQYF.

The sample holds many counts of this clonotype. The chain carries TRBV20-1 and TRBJ2-7, with D perhaps TRBD1 (6 bases). In germline, CDR1 is DFQATT, CDR2 SNEGSKA (reference sequence). Deletions cut 0 bases from V and 2 bases from J, with 14 bases between. This CDR3 is 15 amino acids long. For the CDR3, the DNA is TGCAGTGCTAGAGATCCAGGGGATCGCCCCTACGAGCAGTACTTC. Encoded protein: CSARDPGDRPYEQYF.

This clonotype has more than one count but fewer than ten. V usage is TRBV7-9 and J usage is TRBJ1-6, with D unresolved. CDR1 SEHNR and CDR2 FQNEAQ come from the germline V gene (reference sequence). Trimming stripped 5 bases from V and 5 bases from J, with 16 bases between. The CDR3 has 16 amino acids. The CDR3 reads CASSARQLGNNSPLHF. DNA for the CDR3: TGTGCCAGCAGCGCGAGACAACTCGGAAATAATTCACCCCTCCACTTT.

Ten or more counts support this clonotype. The genes are TRBV7-2 and TRBJ2-1; D gene uncertain. V was clipped by 1 base and J by 2 bases, with 9 bases between them. This CDR3 is built from 15 residues. In germline, CDR1 is SGHTA, CDR2 FQGNSA. The CDR3 nucleotides are TGTGCCAGCAGCTTAGTGGCTGATACCTACAATGAGCAGTTCTTC. Translating it yields CASSLVADTYNEQFF.

This clonotype was found many times. The chain has TRBV4-3 and TRBJ1-6, with a weak D call TRBD1 (6 bases). Germline V gives CDR1 LGHNA, CDR2 YSLEER. Trimming removed 3 bases at V and 8 bases at J, with 14 bases between. There are 15 residues in the CDR3. The CDR3 DNA sequence: TGCGCCAGCAGCCACACCGGGACAAGGGATTCACCCCTCCACTTT. This translates into CASSHTGTRDSPLHF.